The rows below give T cell receptor beta chains drawn from one sample of a study of blood T cell repertoires in COVID-19. Here immunoSEQ multiplex PCR was the method, and the copy in TCRdb shows in-frame clones only, minus some. Of 250,000 or so clones listed, around 86% are singletons. Sequencing was performed on PBMCs or T cells enriched from blood (not recorded which). Every receptor here comes from a woman aged 45 to 65 who had recovered from COVID-19. CDR3s include the opening cysteine and the closing phenylalanine or tryptophan. D genes are given only for firm matches. Only part of the rows carry a size: once, few, many, or a class if the clone is expanded.

j_call | clone_size | d_call | v_call | cdr3_aa | cdr3_nt
TRBJ1-2 | NA | NA | TRBV5-6 | CASSLLAVGGGAYGYTF | TGTGCCAGCAGCTTACTTGCGGTCGGGGGGGGTGCCTATGGCTACACCTTC
TRBJ1-3 | NA | NA | TRBV18 | CASSASGHSGNTIYF | TGTGCCAGCTCAGCGTCGGGACACTCTGGAAACACCATATATTTT
TRBJ2-7 | few | TRBD1 | TRBV19 | CASSISPGTGGHEQYF | TGTGCCAGTAGTATCTCCCCCGGGACAGGGGGACACGAGCAGTACTTC
TRBJ2-3 | once | TRBD2 | TRBV5-4 | CASSPGRGGRSDTQYF | TGTGCCAGCAGCCCGGGGCGGGGGGGGCGCTCAGATACGCAGTATTTT
TRBJ2-5 | NA | NA | TRBV7-6 | CASSSQTAYQETQYF | TGTGCCAGCAGCTCCCAAACCGCGTACCAAGAGACCCAGTACTTC
TRBJ2-2 | NA | NA | TRBV4-3 | CASSVQGNTGELFF | TGCGCCAGCAGCGTACAGGGTAACACCGGGGAGCTGTTTTTT
TRBJ1-2 | few | TRBD1 | TRBV6-5 | CASIFDRGGSGYTF | TGTGCCAGCATTTTCGACAGGGGCGGGAGTGGCTACACCTTC
TRBJ2-6 | NA | NA | TRBV9 | CASSKRGAGADIWTNVLTF | TGTGCCAGCAGTAAACGAGGGGCGGGGGCCGATATCTGGACCAACGTCCTGACTTTC
TRBJ2-3 | NA | NA | TRBV15 | CATSRSRADTQYF | TGTGCCACCAGCAGGAGCAGGGCAGATACGCAGTATTTT
TRBJ2-3 | NA | NA | TRBV29-1 | CSVVSGSTDTQYF | TGCAGCGTTGTTTCCGGGAGTACAGATACGCAGTATTTT
TRBJ1-2 | NA | NA | TRBV3-1/TRBV3-2 | CASSQNSRRLGGYTF | TGTGCCAGCAGCCAAAATAGCAGGAGGCTCGGTGGCTACACCTTC
TRBJ1-4 | NA | TRBD1 | TRBV2 | CASSDDRGRLFF | TGTGCCAGCAGCGACGACAGGGGGCGACTGTTTTTT
TRBJ2-3 | NA | NA | TRBV18 | CASSQPLRDWTDTQYF | TGTGCCAGCTCACAACCTCTCCGGGACTGGACAGATACGCAGTATTTT
TRBJ2-3 | NA | NA | TRBV6-5 | CASSRTSTDTQYF | TGTGCCAGCAGTAGGACTAGCACAGATACGCAGTATTTT
TRBJ1-2 | NA | NA | TRBV3-1/TRBV3-2 | CASSQAPYGYTF | TGTGCCAGCAGCCAAGCTCCCTATGGCTACACCTTC
TRBJ2-1 | few | TRBD2 | TRBV7-2 | CASSSAGTSGRKGEQFF | TGTGCCAGCAGCTCCGCCGGGACTAGCGGGAGGAAGGGGGAGCAGTTCTTC
TRBJ1-1 | NA | TRBD1 | TRBV12-5 | CASGGQGRTEAFF | TGTGCTAGTGGGGGACAGGGTCGGACTGAAGCTTTCTTT
TRBJ1-1 | NA | TRBD1 | TRBV6-2/TRBV6-3 | CASSPRGEAFF | TGTGCCAGCAGCCCCAGGGGGGAAGCTTTCTTT
TRBJ1-2 | NA | NA | TRBV9 | CASSPRDIDYGYTF | TGTGCCAGCAGCCCCCGGGACATTGACTATGGCTACACCTTC
TRBJ1-2 | NA | NA | TRBV4-3 | CASSQDRYGGYTF | TGCGCCAGCAGCCAAGATCGCTACGGGGGCTACACCTTC
TRBJ2-4 | NA | TRBD2 | TRBV5-6 | CASSARTSGVAKNIQYF | TGTGCCAGCAGCGCTAGGACTAGCGGGGTAGCCAAAAACATTCAGTACTTC
TRBJ2-7 | NA | TRBD1 | TRBV7-7 | CASSQDRGGGEQYF | TGTGCTAGCAGCCAGGACAGGGGTGGTGGTGAGCAGTACTTC
TRBJ1-2 | NA | NA | TRBV6-2/TRBV6-3 | CASSYGHYGYTF | TGTGCCAGCAGTTACGGACATTATGGCTACACCTTC
TRBJ2-1 | NA | TRBD1 | TRBV24-1 | CATSGTGTDYEQFF | TGTGCCACCTCCGGGACAGGGACTGACTATGAGCAGTTCTTC
TRBJ2-5 | NA | TRBD1 | TRBV11-3 | CASTTGALWDPETQYF | TGTGCCAGCACAACAGGGGCCTTGTGGGATCCGGAGACCCAGTACTTC
TRBJ1-2 | few | NA | TRBV28 | CASKDRYFNYGYTF | TGTGCCAGCAAGGACAGATACTTTAACTATGGCTACACCTTC
TRBJ2-5 | NA | NA | TRBV19 | CASRPGFPFPYQETQYF | TGTGCCAGTAGGCCAGGCTTCCCCTTTCCGTATCAAGAGACCCAGTACTTC
TRBJ1-6 | NA | NA | TRBV20-1 | CSASRPGTPDSPLHF | TGCAGTGCTAGTAGGCCCGGGACACCCGATTCACCCCTCCACTTT
TRBJ2-3 | NA | TRBD1 | TRBV4-3 | CASSQDYRQGAGDTQYF | TGCGCCAGCAGCCAAGATTATCGACAGGGGGCAGGAGATACGCAGTATTTT
TRBJ1-3 | NA | NA | TRBV7-2 | CASSGGWSGNTIYF | TGTGCCAGCAGCGGAGGGTGGTCTGGAAACACCATATATTTT
TRBJ2-3 | NA | TRBD2 | TRBV27 | CASSSGGRYTDTQYF | TGTGCCAGCAGTAGCGGGGGCCGATACACAGATACGCAGTATTTT
TRBJ1-5 | once | NA | TRBV18 | CASSPSSTRGGNQPQHF | TGTGCCAGCTCACCAAGTTCTACACGGGGAGGCAATCAGCCCCAGCATTTT
TRBJ2-7 | NA | NA | TRBV14 | CASSPFPRDEQYF | TGTGCCAGCAGCCCTTTCCCCCGGGACGAGCAGTACTTC
TRBJ2-6 | NA | TRBD1 | TRBV5-1 | CASSLEDRVMAGANVLTF | TGCGCCAGCAGCTTGGAGGACAGGGTTATGGCTGGGGCCAACGTCCTGACTTTC
TRBJ1-3 | NA | TRBD1 | TRBV5-6 | CASSRVAGTGGNTIYF | TGTGCCAGCAGCCGAGTGGCTGGGACAGGAGGAAACACCATATATTTT